This T cell receptor beta chain was recovered during a study of cytomegalovirus exposure and HLA in healthy donors. Study-wide results and caveats: An Asian-associated ancestry cluster reportedly showed fewer N-insertions than the approximately 690-donor mean in a later analysis. In a later analysis, specific HLA alleles were associated with 15,000 to 20,000 TCR beta sequences at a 0.05 false discovery rate.

In the PCR, 60 Vbeta and 13 Jbeta primers were used. TCRdb's copy holds only in-frame clones and misses some; the assay was immunoSEQ multiplex PCR. Of some 100,000 clones listed, around 80% are singletons. On this clone itself: Its antigen is currently unknown.

Germline CDR1 SGHNT, CDR2 YYREEE (reference sequence). The CDR3 runs to 14 residues. Trimming took 9 bases from V and 3 from J; bases not matched to a gene: 8. The gene calls are TRBV5-4 and TRBJ2-5; 10 bases are a match to TRBD2. The sample was PBMCs. The clonotype comes from a woman between 45 and 60 years old in good health and CMV-seropositive. CDR3 residues: CAIHLAGEKETQYF. The CDR3 bases are TGTGCCATCCATCTAGCGGGGGAGAAAGAGACCCAGTACTTC.